A selection of T cell receptor beta chains follows, all from one sample in a study of blood T cell repertoires in COVID-19. Sequencing was performed with immunoSEQ multiplex PCR; in TCRdb, only in-frame clones are kept and a portion is missing. Seen here are roughly 410,000 clones, approximately 89% observed once, and the top ten hold about 2.3%. The source material was peripheral blood. The receptor source for this set is a woman aged 55-69 years with COVID-19, enrolled during active disease. CDR3s include the opening cysteine and the closing phenylalanine or tryptophan. A D gene is named only where the DNA matches it firmly. Part of the rows lack a size; the others show once, few, many or a class for expanded clones.

j_gene | abundance | d_gene | v_gene | CDR3aa | CDR3nt
TRBJ2-5 | . | . | TRBV10-3 | CAIGLGAVRETQYF | TGTGCCATAGGGCTTGGGGCGGTGAGGGAGACCCAGTACTTC
TRBJ1-5 | . | TRBD1 | TRBV15 | CATSRGTGGESNQPQHF | TGTGCCACCAGCAGAGGGACAGGGGGCGAAAGCAATCAGCCCCAGCATTTT
TRBJ2-2 | . | . | TRBV15 | CATSRFLAGELFF | TGTGCCACCAGCAGATTTCTCGCCGGGGAGCTGTTTTTT
TRBJ1-1 | . | . | TRBV5-5 | CASSLWQKNTEAFF | TGTGCCAGCAGCTTGTGGCAGAAGAACACTGAAGCTTTCTTT
TRBJ1-1 | . | . | TRBV6-5 | CASRRGGNTEAFF | TGTGCCAGCAGGAGAGGGGGGAACACTGAAGCTTTCTTT
TRBJ1-2 | . | . | TRBV5-1 | CASSSAGNYGYTF | TGCGCCAGCAGCTCGGCAGGGAACTATGGCTACACCTTC
TRBJ1-4 | . | . | TRBV3-1/TRBV3-2 | CASSQNRGLNEKLFF | TGTGCCAGCAGCCAAAATCGAGGACTTAATGAAAAATTGTTTTTT
TRBJ1-1 | . | . | TRBV5-1 | CASSLGGGGTEAFF | TGCGCCAGCAGCTTGGGCGGGGGCGGTACTGAAGCTTTCTTT
TRBJ1-3 | . | . | TRBV6-5 | CASSSRLNIGNTIYF | TGTGCCAGCAGTTCCAGGCTCAACATTGGAAACACCATATATTTT
TRBJ1-5 | . | TRBD1 | TRBV19 | CASHGGTGAYSNQPQHF | TGTGCCTCTCACGGCGGGACAGGGGCTTATAGCAATCAGCCCCAGCATTTT
TRBJ2-7 | few | TRBD1 | TRBV9 | CASSVGQGAYEQYF | TGTGCCAGCAGCGTAGGGCAGGGGGCCTACGAGCAGTACTTC
TRBJ2-1 | . | . | TRBV29-1 | CSGFGGSRNEQFF | TGCAGCGGGTTCGGGGGTTCCCGTAATGAGCAGTTCTTC
TRBJ2-7 | . | . | TRBV11-1 | CASSLDILGEQYF | TGTGCCAGCAGCTTGGACATTTTAGGGGAGCAGTACTTC
TRBJ1-5 | . | TRBD1 | TRBV12-5 | CASGLGTGKNQPQHF | TGTGCTAGTGGTTTGGGGACAGGGAAAAATCAGCCCCAGCATTTT
TRBJ2-7 | . | . | TRBV2 | CASSLYEQYF | TGTGCCAGCAGTCTGTACGAGCAGTACTTC
TRBJ1-5 | . | TRBD1 | TRBV10-3 | CAISRDSNQPQHF | TGTGCCATCAGTAGGGACAGTAATCAGCCCCAGCATTTT
TRBJ1-3 | . | TRBD1 | TRBV4-1 | CASSQGGQRLTGNTIYF | TGCGCCAGCAGCCAAGGGGGACAGCGCTTGACTGGAAACACCATATATTTT
TRBJ1-6 | once | TRBD1 | TRBV5-6 | CASSLYTGQGVSLYSPLHF | TGTGCCAGCAGCTTATACACTGGACAGGGGGTATCTTTGTATTCACCCCTCCACTTT
TRBJ2-7 | . | TRBD2 | TRBV2 | CASSGLAGAVEQYF | TGTGCCAGCAGTGGACTAGCGGGGGCGGTCGAGCAGTACTTC
TRBJ1-2 | few | . | TRBV19 | CASRAGLYGYTF | TGTGCCAGTAGAGCAGGACTCTATGGCTACACCTTC
TRBJ1-2 | . | . | TRBV3-1/TRBV3-2 | CASSQRWGDYGYTF | TGTGCCAGCAGCCAGCGTTGGGGGGACTATGGCTACACCTTC
TRBJ1-1 | . | . | TRBV30 | CAYGGGALNTEAFF | TGTGCCTATGGCGGGGGTGCATTGAACACTGAAGCTTTCTTT
TRBJ1-2 | . | TRBD1 | TRBV2 | CASSFLTGGNGYTF | TGTGCCAGCAGTTTCTTGACAGGGGGCAATGGCTACACCTTC
TRBJ2-2 | . | TRBD2 | TRBV5-4 | CASSLRGAGELFF | TGTGCCAGCAGCTTACGGGGGGCCGGGGAGCTGTTTTTT
TRBJ2-2 | . | . | TRBV4-1 | CASSLAGGELFF | TGCGCCAGCAGCCTAGCCGGCGGGGAGCTGTTTTTT
TRBJ1-1 | . | TRBD1 | TRBV19 | CASSTYQGATDTEAFF | TGTGCCAGTAGTACCTATCAGGGGGCGACGGACACTGAAGCTTTCTTT
TRBJ2-1 | . | TRBD2 | TRBV11-1 | CASSLLAGGYNEQFF | TGTGCCAGCAGCTTGCTAGCGGGGGGCTACAATGAGCAGTTCTTC
TRBJ1-4 | . | . | TRBV3-1/TRBV3-2 | CASSQAPGGDGEKLFF | TGTGCCAGCAGCCAAGCTCCCGGGGGGGATGGTGAAAAACTGTTTTTT
TRBJ2-1 | once | TRBD1 | TRBV6-5 | CASSRTGGYNEQFF | TGTGCCAGCAGCCGGACAGGGGGTTACAATGAGCAGTTCTTC
TRBJ1-5 | . | . | TRBV30 | CAWSVGGLGQPQHF | TGTGCCTGGAGTGTCGGGGGGTTAGGTCAGCCCCAGCATTTT
TRBJ2-2 | few | TRBD2 | TRBV28 | CASSQAGANTGELFF | TGTGCCAGCAGTCAAGCGGGGGCGAACACCGGGGAGCTGTTTTTT
TRBJ1-2 | . | . | TRBV3-1/TRBV3-2 | CASSRANYGYTF | TGTGCCAGCAGTCGAGCTAACTATGGCTACACCTTC
TRBJ2-7 | . | TRBD2 | TRBV6-1 | CATFGGGITYEQYF | TGTGCCACGTTTGGCGGGGGGATCACCTACGAGCAGTACTTC
TRBJ1-2 | . | . | TRBV28 | CASTQPGHLGYTF | TGTGCCAGCACTCAACCGGGACACCTTGGCTACACCTTC
TRBJ2-2 | few | . | TRBV18 | CASSSAGPGELFF | TGTGCCAGCTCATCCGCGGGGCCCGGGGAGCTGTTTTTT
TRBJ1-2 | . | TRBD1 | TRBV5-3 | CARSLRDRGRINYGYTF | TGTGCCAGAAGCTTGCGGGACAGGGGGCGCATCAACTATGGCTACACCTTC
TRBJ2-2 | . | TRBD1 | TRBV28 | CASRKTGITGELFF | TGTGCCAGCAGAAAGACAGGGATCACCGGGGAGCTGTTTTTT
TRBJ2-1 | . | . | TRBV4-2 | CASSPKGGGYNEQFF | TGTGCCAGCAGCCCGAAGGGGGGGGGATACAATGAGCAGTTCTTC
TRBJ1-4 | . | . | TRBV5-1 | CASRPRGTEKLFF | TGCGCCAGCAGACCCAGGGGCACTGAAAAACTGTTTTTT
TRBJ2-1 | . | TRBD2 | TRBV19 | CASSSNGLAKAGRNNEQFF | TGTGCCAGTAGTTCTAACGGACTAGCGAAGGCCGGAAGAAACAATGAGCAGTTCTTC
TRBJ1-2 | . | TRBD1 | TRBV5-1 | CASSLQQGPYGYTF | TGCGCCAGCAGCCTCCAACAGGGGCCCTATGGCTACACCTTC
TRBJ1-5 | . | . | TRBV6-6 | CASRDTGTPSNQPQHF | TGTGCCAGCAGGGATACCGGGACACCATCCAATCAGCCCCAGCATTTT
TRBJ2-3 | few | . | TRBV6-5 | CASSYSYRVSADTQYF | TGTGCCAGCAGTTACTCGTACAGGGTATCCGCAGATACGCAGTATTTT
TRBJ1-1 | once | . | TRBV5-4 | CASSLNRWANTEAFF | TGTGCCAGCAGCTTAAATCGGTGGGCCAACACTGAAGCTTTCTTT
TRBJ2-3 | . | TRBD1 | TRBV29-1 | CSVDSDRARTDTQYF | TGCAGCGTTGATTCCGACAGGGCCCGCACAGATACGCAGTATTTT
TRBJ2-7 | . | . | TRBV6-5 | CASSYTSIRAQQYF | TGTGCCAGCAGTTACACCTCTATTCGAGCACAGCAGTACTTC